This T cell receptor (beta chain) is drawn from a study of blood T cell repertoires in COVID-19. Turning to the study itself: Spain, Italy and the United States supplied samples that represented acute and convalescent COVID-19. Sample material is recorded as cDNA or gDNA derived from T cells, B-cell-depleted T cells, or PBMCs.

Germline V gene sequence: CDR1 SGHNT, CDR2 YYREEE (reference sequence). The CDR3 is 17 amino acids. Trimming cost V 4 bases and J 0 bases; bases outside gene matches: 5. Authors' methods: Estimation of nucleated cell counts relied on the amplification of reference gene primers. Profiling relied on immunoSEQ multiplex PCR, and the TCRdb table lists in-frame clones only, not all of them. The DNA gave D and trimming, while V, J and clone size come from that table. The sample yields 40,000 to 50,000 clones, more than 75% seen once. The TCR comes from a human donor in a cohort sampled during active COVID-19. The chain combines TRBV5-4 with TRBJ2-2, with 11 bases aligning to TRBD2. The sequencing input was peripheral blood. As DNA, the CDR3 is TGTGCCAGCAGCGGTAGACTAGCGGGGACGAACACCGGGGAGCTGTTTTTT. Amino acid sequence: CASSGRLAGTNTGELFF. Complete variable domain (other parts from reference TRBV5-4 and TRBJ2-2): ETGVTQSPTHLIKTRGQQVTLRCSSQSGHNTVSWYQQALGQGPQFIFQYYREEENGRGNFPPRFSGLQFPNYSSELNVNALELDDSALYLCASSGRLAGTNTGELFFGEGSRLTVL.